Below, 23 T cell receptor beta chains from the same sample are listed, as sequenced in a study of glioma-infiltrating T cells after dendritic cell vaccination. The time point was: after dendritic cell vaccination, including at tumor progression/relapse. Here immunoSEQ multiplex PCR was the method, and the copy in TCRdb shows in-frame clones only, minus some. The top ten clones hold approximately 2.1% of a sample with about 76,000 clones, 80% to 90% of them seen once. Material: blood, obtained after dendritic cell vaccination. Receptors were obtained from a human donor with glioblastoma.

The chain joins TRBV18 to TRBJ2-7; 9 bases fit TRBD1. Germline-derived CDR1 and CDR2 are KGHSH and LQKENI. The J segment lost 1 base and the V segment lost 3 bases, leaving 1 base of the junction unmatched. The CDR3 consists of 14 residues. The CDR3 DNA sequence: TGTGCCAGCTCACCCGGGACAGGGTCCTACGAGCAGTACTTC. It specifies CASSPGTGSYEQYF.

This clone was detected only once. V is TRBV9 and J is TRBJ2-7; D might be TRBD1 (6 bases). Per germline, CDR1 SGDLS and CDR2 YYNGEE. The CDR3 consists of 14 residues. The germline V and J ends were trimmed by 5 bases and 0 bases, with 12 bases remaining between them. CDR3 sequence reads: CASSRTGNSYEQYF. CDR3 DNA: TGTGCCAGCAGTAGAACAGGGAACTCCTACGAGCAGTACTTC.

This clone occurred a few times. V gene TRBV2 combines with J gene TRBJ2-7; TRBD1 agrees at 7 bases. The length of the CDR3 is 14 residues. Germline lookup yields CDR1 SNHLY and CDR2 FYNNEI. Trimming took 7 bases from V and 3 from J; bases not matched to a gene: 9. The CDR3 DNA sequence: TGTGCCAGCATGGAGGACAGGACCATCTACGAGCAGTACTTC. This codes for CASMEDRTIYEQYF.

J is TRBJ1-1 and V is TRBV5-4; TRBD1 matches at 9 bases. The germline CDR1 and CDR2 sequences are SGHNT and YYREEE (reference sequence). The CDR3 runs 15 residues. With V trimmed by 4 bases and J by 6 bases, 10 bases remained unmatched. In nucleotides, the CDR3 is TGTGCCAGCAGCCACAATACAGGGGGCCTCGCTGAAGCTTTCTTT. Protein: CASSHNTGGLAEAFF.

The chain combines TRBV19 with TRBJ2-2, with D possibly TRBD2 on 6 matching bases. Per the germline V gene, CDR1 is LNHDA and CDR2 is SQIVND (reference sequence). V shed 4 bases and J shed 2 bases, with 14 bases lying between them. CDR3 length equals 16 residues. The CDR3 DNA sequence: TGTGCCAGTAGTAAAACGGGACTCCCAAACACCGGGGAGCTGTTTTTT. Translating gives CASSKTGLPNTGELFF.

V gene TRBV5-1 combines with J gene TRBJ2-1; 7 positions match TRBD1. This CDR3 is 15 amino acids long. V shed 4 bases and J 5 bases; nucleotides not matched to a gene: 9. Germline CDR1 and CDR2: SGHRS and YFSETQ. CDR3 protein: CASSQFDRDHNEQFF. CDR3 DNA: TGCGCCAGCAGCCAATTTGACAGGGACCACAATGAGCAGTTCTTC.

This chain joins TRBV6-4 and TRBJ2-2; tentatively, D is TRBD2 (5 bases). The CDR3 is 12 residues long. Per germline, CDR1 MRHNA and CDR2 SNTAGT. Trimming took 8 bases from V and 7 from J, leaving 11 bases between them. The CDR3 here is CASAPSNGELFF. CDR3 DNA: TGTGCCAGCGCTCCTAGCAACGGGGAGCTGTTTTTT.

This chain connects TRBV28 to TRBJ2-6, with D unclear. V lost 5 bases to trimming and J lost 0 bases, with 8 bases between them. The CDR3 totals 15 residues. Germline V gene lookup returns CDR1 MDHEN and CDR2 SYDVKM. CDR3 loop: CASSVESSGANVLTF. The CDR3, as DNA: TGTGCCAGCAGTGTGGAGAGCTCTGGGGCCAACGTCCTGACTTTC.

This chain uses TRBV4-1 with TRBJ2-2, with D possibly being TRBD1 (6 bases). CDR1 and CDR2 (germline): MGHRA, YSYEKL. The V end was cut by 2 bases, the J end by 6 bases, with 10 bases between. The CDR3 is 14 residues long. The chain's CDR3 is CASSQRGWAGELFF. The CDR3 bases are TGCGCCAGCAGCCAAAGGGGGTGGGCCGGGGAGCTGTTTTTT.

This chain connects TRBV7-9 to TRBJ2-2; a possible D gene is TRBD2 (6 bases). From germline, CDR1 is SEHNR and CDR2 FQNEAQ (reference sequence). The V and J ends lost 5 bases and 0 bases respectively, with 10 bases between them. CDR3 length equals 15 residues. The CDR3 nucleotides read TGTGCCAGCAGCCCCCGGGGGTCGAACACCGGGGAGCTGTTTTTT. The encoded protein is CASSPRGSNTGELFF.

The chain has TRBV27 and TRBJ1-5; D possibly corresponds to TRBD1 (6 bases). CDR3 size: 14 residues. Trimming took 4 bases from V and 11 from J, leaving 18 bases between them. Germline lookup yields CDR1 MNHEY and CDR2 SMNVEV (reference sequence). CDR3 residues: CASSSGWEGVAQHF. CDR3 nucleotide sequence: TGTGCCAGCAGTTCGGGTTGGGAGGGGGTAGCCCAGCATTTT.

V is TRBV6-5 and J is TRBJ2-7; 9 bases are a match to TRBD2. The CDR3 totals 15 residues. Germline lookup yields CDR1 MNHEY and CDR2 SVGAGI. J was trimmed by 5 bases and V by 0 bases; bases with no gene match: 5. The CDR3 region is CASSYSRREGDEQYF. The CDR3 DNA reads as TGTGCCAGCAGTTACTCGCGGCGGGAGGGGGACGAGCAGTACTTC.

CDR3 nucleotides: TGCGCCAGCAGCCAAGCCGGGGAAGAGACCCAGTACTTC. Its translation: CASSQAGEETQYF. This rearrangement joins TRBV4-1 to TRBJ2-5; TRBD2 is a possible D gene (5 bases). The CDR3 loop spans 13 amino acids. CDR1 MGHRA and CDR2 YSYEKL come from the germline V gene. V was pared by 1 base and J by 3 bases, with 6 bases between.

This chain uses TRBV12-5 with TRBJ2-1; D is possibly TRBD2 (6 bases). Trimming left V 2 bases short and J 8 bases short, with 7 bases between. The CDR3 consists of 12 residues. CDR1 is LGHNT, CDR2 FRNRAP, per germline. This chain's CDR3 is CASGLWGDEQFF. The CDR3 nucleotides are TGTGCTAGTGGTTTGTGGGGGGATGAGCAGTTCTTC.

The gene calls are TRBV5-1 and TRBJ2-2; 8 bases fit TRBD1. Germline V CDR1 and CDR2: SGHRS, YFSETQ. The CDR3 covers 16 residues. V gave up 1 base and J gave up 5 bases; unmatched junction bases: 7. The CDR3 is CASSLIQGARTGELFF. In DNA, the CDR3 is TGCGCCAGCAGCTTGATCCAGGGGGCGAGGACCGGGGAGCTGTTTTTT.

The V call is TRBV12-5, the J call TRBJ2-5; 7 bases agree with TRBD1. This CDR3 contains 13 residues. After removal of 4 bases from V and 4 bases from J, the junction contained 3 bases not matched to a gene. Germline assignment: CDR1 LGHNT and CDR2 FRNRAP. CDR3 DNA sequence: TGTGCTAGTGGTTCGTCAGGGGGAGAGACCCAGTACTTC. This sequence encodes CASGSSGGETQYF.

This chain joins TRBV6-1 and TRBJ2-5; D uncertain. The tail of the sequence fits TRBJ2-7 better, so the J call may be wrong. This CDR3 comprises 15 residues. Germline V CDR1 and CDR2: MNHNS, SASEGT. The CDR3 nucleotides read TGTGCCAGCAGTGAAGGGGCAACCGTCGGTTACGAGCAGTACTTC. It translates to CASSEGATVGYEQYF.

The chain combines TRBV19 with TRBJ2-7; D gene uncertain. The CDR3 is 15 amino acids. V lost 1 base and J lost 3, with 13 bases in between. Per germline, CDR1 LNHDA and CDR2 SQIVND (reference sequence). The CDR3 reads CASSIARQDHYEQYF. The CDR3 DNA reads TGTGCCAGTAGTATAGCTCGGCAGGATCACTACGAGCAGTACTTC.

The chain combines TRBV19 with TRBJ2-7; tentative D call: TRBD2 (6 bases). The CDR3 is made up of 14 amino acids. With 3 bases removed from V and 2 bases from J, the gap between germline ends came to 11 bases. The V gene's germline CDR1 is LNHDA and CDR2 SQIVND (reference sequence). Written as DNA, the CDR3 is TGTGCCAGTAGTATCTATGGGGGGACCTACGAGCAGTACTTC. Translating it yields CASSIYGGTYEQYF. Filled out from reference TRBV19 and TRBJ2-7, the complete variable domain reads DGGITQSPKYLFRKEGQNVTLSCEQNLNHDAMYWYRQDPGQGLRLIYYSQIVNDFQKGDIAEGYSVSREKKESFPLTVTSAQKNPTAFYLCASSIYGGTYEQYFGPGTRLTVT.

V is TRBV7-6 and J is TRBJ2-3; a possible D gene is TRBD1 (6 bases). The CDR3 consists of 15 residues. V was shortened by 5 bases and J by 2 bases, with 14 bases between the two germline ends. Germline V gives CDR1 SGHVS, CDR2 FNYEAQ. The chain's CDR3 is CASSGTGTPTDTQYF. DNA for the CDR3: TGTGCCAGCAGCGGAACTGGGACACCCACAGATACGCAGTATTTT.

A few counts support this clone. The chain links TRBV10-1 to TRBJ2-3; tentatively, D is TRBD1 (6 bases). Trimming took 7 bases from V and 0 from J, leaving 11 bases between them. Germline V gene lookup returns CDR1 WNHNN and CDR2 SYGVQD (reference sequence). This CDR3 is 14 amino acids long. CDR3 protein: CASNDGTSTDTQYF. DNA for the CDR3: TGCGCCAGCAACGATGGGACAAGCACAGATACGCAGTATTTT.

This chain links TRBV6-4 with TRBJ2-5, with D maybe TRBD1 (6 bases). V lost 7 bases and J lost 5, with 17 bases in between. Germline CDR1 is MRHNA and CDR2 is SNTAGT. The CDR3 extends over 14 amino acids. DNA for the CDR3: TGTGCCAGCACCTACCCCCAGGGGTCGGAGACCCAGTACTTC. Translated: CASTYPQGSETQYF.

This chain connects TRBV7-2 to TRBJ1-5; 8 nucleotides line up with TRBD1. V shed 5 bases, J shed 6 bases, and the junction held 9 bases outside the gene matches. Germline CDR1 is SGHTA and CDR2 is FQGNSA. The CDR3 spans 15 residues. CDR3 nucleotide sequence: TGTGCCAGCAGCATCGACAGGGGAGGGGGTCAGCCCCAGCATTTT. This encodes CASSIDRGGGQPQHF.